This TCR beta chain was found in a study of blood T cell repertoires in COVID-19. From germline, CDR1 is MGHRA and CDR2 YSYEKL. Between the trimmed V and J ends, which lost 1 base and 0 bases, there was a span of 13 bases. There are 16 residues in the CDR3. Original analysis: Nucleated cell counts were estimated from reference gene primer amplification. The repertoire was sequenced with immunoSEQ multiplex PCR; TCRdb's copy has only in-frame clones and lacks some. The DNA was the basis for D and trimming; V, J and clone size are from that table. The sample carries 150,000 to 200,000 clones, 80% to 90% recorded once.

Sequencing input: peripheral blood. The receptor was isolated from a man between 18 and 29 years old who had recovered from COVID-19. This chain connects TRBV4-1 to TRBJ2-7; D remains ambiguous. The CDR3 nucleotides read TGCGCCAGCAGCCAAGTTGGCCAACCCAGCTCCTACGAGCAGTACTTC. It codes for CASSQVGQPSSYEQYF.